The rows below give T cell receptor beta chains drawn from one sample of a study of blood T cells in healthy people across ages. TCRdb called the 5' RACE reads again in MiXCR, with one record for every CDR3 protein. The sample consists of 1.5 million to 2 million distinct CDR3 sequences, roughly 30% of them appearing once. The specimen was blood. Source of these receptors: a woman aged 25 to 39 in good health. CDR3s include the opening cysteine and the closing phenylalanine or tryptophan. The D gene is left open where the match is weak. The listing skips clone size in some rows; elsewhere it reads once, few, many or a size class.

j_call,clone_size,d_call,v_call,cdr3_nt,cdr3_aa
TRBJ1-2,NA,NA,TRBV7-9,TGTGCCAGCAGCCCGGGGTCGACAGTGCCCTATGGCTACACCTTC,CASSPGSTVPYGYTF
TRBJ2-5,NA,NA,TRBV3-1,TGTGCCAGCAGCCCAATTTCCGGGAGAGAGACCCAGTACTTC,CASSPISGRETQYF
TRBJ2-5,many,NA,TRBV29-1,TGCAGCGTTGAGTCAGTGGGCGGAGAGACCCAGTACTTC,CSVESVGGETQYF
TRBJ2-1,NA,TRBD2,TRBV18,TGTGGCAGCTCACCCCGTCAAGCGGGGGGTTTCAATGAGCAGTTCTTC,CGSSPRQAGGFNEQFF
TRBJ2-2,NA,TRBD1,TRBV7-6,TGTGCCAGCAGCTTAGCGACAGGGGGTAGTCAGAACACCGGGGAGCTGTTTTTT,CASSLATGGSQNTGELFF
TRBJ2-5,many,TRBD2,TRBV5-1,TGTGCCAGCTCACTACTAGCGGGAAACCAAGAGACCCAGTACTTC,CASSLLAGNQETQYF
TRBJ1-5,few,TRBD1,TRBV6-2/TRBV6-3,TGTGCCATCAAGAGGGACAGTAGCAATCAGCCCCAGCATTTT,CAIKRDSSNQPQHF
TRBJ1-4,NA,NA,TRBV18,TGTGCCAGCTCACCAGGCTGGGGGGACGAAAAACTGTTTTTT,CASSPGWGDEKLFF
TRBJ2-7,many,TRBD2,TRBV5-6,TGTGCCAGCAGCTTGGTTAATAGCGGGCGTACCTACGAGCAGTACTTC,CASSLVNSGRTYEQYF
TRBJ1-6,few,NA,TRBV20-1,TGCAGTGCTAGGGACATTTCCACGAGCTCCTATAATTCACCCCTCCACTTT,CSARDISTSSYNSPLHF
TRBJ2-1,few,TRBD2,TRBV13,TGTGCCAGCAGCTCAAGCGGGGGGACGAATGAGCAGTTCTTC,CASSSSGGTNEQFF
TRBJ2-7,many,NA,TRBV7-9,TGTGCCAGCATGGGAGTGAAGACCTACGAGCAGTACTTC,CASMGVKTYEQYF
TRBJ2-1,NA,NA,TRBV20-1,TGCAGTGGGGGAAGGGTACTGTGGGATGAGCAGTTCTTC,CSGGRVLWDEQFF
TRBJ2-7,NA,NA,TRBV5-1,TGCGCCAGCAGGTCGGACCACTCTACTACCTACGAGCAGTACTTC,CASRSDHSTTYEQYF
TRBJ1-1,NA,NA,TRBV6-6,TGTGCCAGCAGTCCGTCTCAGGGTCGGACTTTCTTT,CASSPSQGRTFF
TRBJ2-1,few,TRBD2,TRBV5-1,TGCGCCAGCAGCTTGGCCTCTAGCGGGGGGGTCCTGAATGAGCAGTTCTTC,CASSLASSGGVLNEQFF
TRBJ2-7,NA,NA,TRBV29-1,TGCAGCGTTGACCTCAGTGCTCAGGGGAGGGACGAGCAGTACTTC,CSVDLSAQGRDEQYF
TRBJ2-7,many,NA,TRBV3-1,TGTGCCAGCAGCCTAACCGGGGCGAACTACGAGCAGTACTTC,CASSLTGANYEQYF
TRBJ2-5,few,NA,TRBV29-1,TGCAGCGTTGACCGGGGTTCAGAGGCCCAGTACTTC,CSVDRGSEAQYF
TRBJ2-7,NA,NA,TRBV6-5,TGTGCCAGCAGTTACCTATCGCTGGGGGAGCAGTACTTC,CASSYLSLGEQYF
TRBJ2-5,NA,NA,TRBV29-1,TGCACTGTAGGATTGGGGGCCGGCGAGACCCAGTACTTC,CTVGLGAGETQYF
TRBJ2-1,many,TRBD2,TRBV10-2,TGCGCCAGCAGTGAATATAGCGGGGGGGAAGAGCAGTTCTTC,CASSEYSGGEEQFF
TRBJ2-1,NA,TRBD2,TRBV10-3,TGTGCCATCAGTGAGGGCGGGGGGGCACTGAGGAATGAGCAGTTCTTC,CAISEGGGALRNEQFF
TRBJ2-4,many,TRBD1,TRBV5-1,TGCGCCAGCAGCCATCACTCCTCATGGGACAGAGGAGGAAACATTCAGTACTTC,CASSHHSSWDRGGNIQYF
TRBJ1-4,NA,NA,TRBV9,TGTGCCAGCAGCGTAGACGGTATTGAGGAAAAACTGTTTTTT,CASSVDGIEEKLFF
TRBJ1-5,NA,NA,TRBV20-1,TGCAGTGCTAGAGATGTGGCTTACAGGTCAGGAGGCAATCAGCCCCAGCATTTT,CSARDVAYRSGGNQPQHF
TRBJ2-7,NA,NA,TRBV19,TGTGCCAGTAGTATTTCCTGGGACTCGGGAAACGAGCAGTACTTC,CASSISWDSGNEQYF
TRBJ2-2,NA,NA,TRBV2,TGTGCCAGCAGTGAAGCGCAGGACGGGGAGCTGTTTTTT,CASSEAQDGELFF
TRBJ2-3,few,NA,TRBV2,TGTGCCAGCAGTGAAGGTGGTATTCTTCGGGATACGCAGTATTTT,CASSEGGILRDTQYF
TRBJ1-2,NA,TRBD1,TRBV29-1,TGCAGCGATGGACAGGGCGCGTATGGCTACACCTTC,CSDGQGAYGYTF
TRBJ2-1,few,NA,TRBV5-1,TGCGCCAGCAGCTTGGGACGGAGTCACAATGAGCAGTTCTTC,CASSLGRSHNEQFF
TRBJ2-3,once,TRBD2,TRBV6-2/TRBV6-3,TGCGCCAGCACCAGGACTGAAGCGGGAGTTCGCACAGATACGCAGTATTTT,CASTRTEAGVRTDTQYF
TRBJ2-4,NA,TRBD2,TRBV5-1,TGCGCCAGCAGCTTGGCTCACGGGAGGGCCTCCAAAAACATTCAGTACTTC,CASSLAHGRASKNIQYF
TRBJ2-7,many,NA,TRBV20-1,TGCAGTGCTAGAGATCGCACCCGAGGGGGCGAGCAGTACTTC,CSARDRTRGGEQYF
TRBJ2-6,many,NA,TRBV7-3,TGTGCCAGCAGCGCGGACCCTGGGGCCAACGTCCTGACTTTC,CASSADPGANVLTF
TRBJ1-5,few,TRBD1,TRBV20-1,TGCAGTGCTAGAGGGCCCCGACAGGGGACAGGCAATCAGCCCCAGCATTTT,CSARGPRQGTGNQPQHF
TRBJ2-1,few,TRBD2,TRBV6-2/TRBV6-3,TGTGCCAGCTCCCTGGGCCTAGCGGGGCCCCCCAATGAGCAGTTCTTC,CASSLGLAGPPNEQFF
TRBJ2-1,NA,TRBD2,TRBV29-1,TGCAGCGTTGAGGCTTATAGCGGGGGGGCCGGGGATGAGCAGTTCTTC,CSVEAYSGGAGDEQFF
TRBJ2-7,many,NA,TRBV12-3/TRBV12-4,TGTGTCAGCAGTCCGACGGCCATAACTTACGAGCAGTACTTC,CVSSPTAITYEQYF
TRBJ2-7,many,NA,TRBV29-1,TGCAGCGGGACCCAGTCCTACGAGCAGTACTTC,CSGTQSYEQYF
TRBJ2-7,many,NA,TRBV4-3,TGCGCCAGCAGCCAAGATGCAGGGGATTGGGCCTACGAGCAGTACTTC,CASSQDAGDWAYEQYF
TRBJ1-4,NA,NA,TRBV20-1,TGCAGTGCTGGAGACATGGGGGGACTGCTTGAAAAACTGTTTTTT,CSAGDMGGLLEKLFF
TRBJ2-4,many,NA,TRBV29-1,TGCAGCGTTGCCCAGGGGTTTAACATTCAGTACTTC,CSVAQGFNIQYF
TRBJ2-5,NA,NA,TRBV20-1,TGCAGTGCTCCCATCCCAGGGGAAGAGACCCAGTACTTC,CSAPIPGEETQYF
TRBJ2-5,NA,NA,TRBV6-1,TGTGCCAGCACCCAGGGAAGGCTTGGGCAGTACTTC,CASTQGRLGQYF
TRBJ1-5,NA,NA,TRBV6-6,TGTGCCAGCAGTCCGTCCTCGGGGGGGCGACAGCCCCAGCATTTT,CASSPSSGGRQPQHF
TRBJ2-4,many,NA,TRBV20-1,TGCAGTGTTAGTAAGAGTAACATTCAGTACTTC,CSVSKSNIQYF
TRBJ1-2,few,NA,TRBV18,TGTGCCAGCTCCCGAGGGGCACAGAGCAAAATCACCGGCTACACCTTC,CASSRGAQSKITGYTF
TRBJ2-3,few,NA,TRBV20-1,TGCAGTGCTAGATGTCCTAGAATGCCAGATACGCAGTATTTT,CSARCPRMPDTQYF
TRBJ2-7,many,NA,TRBV29-1,TGCAGCGTTGAAGAGGACACCGCCTCCTACGAGCAGTACTTC,CSVEEDTASYEQYF
TRBJ2-3,few,TRBD2,TRBV7-6,TGTGCCAGCAGCTTGGCGGGGGAACGGTATTTT,CASSLAGERYF
TRBJ2-7,NA,NA,TRBV4-2,TGTGCCAGCAGCCAAGGACAGTACTCCTACGAGCAGTACTTC,CASSQGQYSYEQYF
TRBJ1-1,NA,NA,TRBV6-6,TGTGCCAGCAGCCACGGGCCCGGGGATACTGAAGCTTTCTTT,CASSHGPGDTEAFF
TRBJ2-4,NA,NA,TRBV5-1,TGCGCCAGCAGCGGCGGGACATCGTACGGGCAGTACTTC,CASSGGTSYGQYF
TRBJ2-4,few,NA,TRBV7-2,TGTGCCAGCAGCTTAGAGTCCGCAATTCAGTACTTC,CASSLESAIQYF
TRBJ2-6,NA,NA,TRBV6-1,TGTGCCAGCAGTGAGGGGGACTCTGGGGCCAACGTCCTGACTTTC,CASSEGDSGANVLTF
TRBJ2-5,NA,NA,TRBV4-3,TGCGCCAGCAGCCAAGCAAATGACGGGACCCCGCGGACCCAGTACTTC,CASSQANDGTPRTQYF
TRBJ2-1,few,TRBD2,TRBV7-2,TGTGCCAGCAGCCTTACAACTAGCGGGAGGGCCAGTGAGCAGTTCTTC,CASSLTTSGRASEQFF
TRBJ2-7,once,NA,TRBV27,TGTGCCAGCAGTCCCTGGACAGCCGGTGGCAATGAGCAGTACTTC,CASSPWTAGGNEQYF